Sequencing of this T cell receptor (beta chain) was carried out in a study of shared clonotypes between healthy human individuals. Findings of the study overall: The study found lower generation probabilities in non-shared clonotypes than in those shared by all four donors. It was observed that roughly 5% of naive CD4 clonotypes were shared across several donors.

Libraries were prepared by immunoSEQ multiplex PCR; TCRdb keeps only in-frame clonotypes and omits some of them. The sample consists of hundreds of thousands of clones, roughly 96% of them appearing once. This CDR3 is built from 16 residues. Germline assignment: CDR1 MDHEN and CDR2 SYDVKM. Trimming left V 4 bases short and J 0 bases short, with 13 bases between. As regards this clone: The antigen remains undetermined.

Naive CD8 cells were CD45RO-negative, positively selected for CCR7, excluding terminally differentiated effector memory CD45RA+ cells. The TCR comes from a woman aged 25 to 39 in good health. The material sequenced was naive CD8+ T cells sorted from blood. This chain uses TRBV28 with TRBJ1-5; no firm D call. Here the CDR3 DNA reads TGTGCCAGCAGTTCCGCGGGAGGTTATAGCAATCAGCCCCAGCATTTT. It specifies CASSSAGGYSNQPQHF.